The clone carrying this T cell receptor beta chain has a count of ten or more. Its antigen is still unknown. As to time point: pre-sensitization, week 0. As to treatment: therapeutic diphenylcyclopropenone sensitization with weekly scalp DPC. The V end lost 2 bases, the J end lost 0 bases, and 10 bases lay between the germline ends. Germline-derived CDR1 and CDR2 are SEHNR and FQNEAQ (reference sequence). There are 15 residues in the CDR3. The data derive from a study of human T cells and chemical hapten exposure. The overall study: Alopecia areata, totalis and universalis patients, mostly female, were included.

Unique molecular identifiers were affixed to discrete cDNA molecules within the library. One entry per CDR3 protein, called by TCRdb with MiXCR from the RACE reads. This table has some 250,000 distinct CDR3 sequences, just under 8% appearing once. General study findings and limits: TCRs at a frequency above 1 in 1000 stayed unchanged with DPC sensitization.

This clonotype was sampled from a man aged 18 to 30 with alopecia areata. Some clones in this sample may be carry-over from other donors' samples. Material: whole blood, obtained in connection with sensitization to the hapten diphenylcyclopropenone (DPC). The chain joins TRBV7-9 to TRBJ1-1, with unresolved D. The CDR3, as DNA: TGTGCCAGCAGCTTATCGGCGGTTATGAACACTGAAGCTTTCTTT. Protein product: CASSLSAVMNTEAFF.